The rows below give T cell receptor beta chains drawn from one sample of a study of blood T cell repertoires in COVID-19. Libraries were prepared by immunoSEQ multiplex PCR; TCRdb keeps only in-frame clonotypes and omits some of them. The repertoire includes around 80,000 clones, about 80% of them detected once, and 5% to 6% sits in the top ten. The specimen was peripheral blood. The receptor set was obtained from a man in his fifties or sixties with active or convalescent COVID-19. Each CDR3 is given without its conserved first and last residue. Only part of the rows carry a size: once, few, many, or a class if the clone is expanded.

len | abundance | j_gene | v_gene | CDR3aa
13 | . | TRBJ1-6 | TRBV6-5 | ASSYGRTYNSPLH
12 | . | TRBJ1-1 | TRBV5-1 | ASSITGANTEAF
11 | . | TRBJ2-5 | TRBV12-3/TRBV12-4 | ASSFLREGTQY
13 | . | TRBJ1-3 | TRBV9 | ASSASGGGGNTIY
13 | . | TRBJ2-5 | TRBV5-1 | ASSDLAGGQETQY
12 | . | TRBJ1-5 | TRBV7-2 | ASSWGVSNQPQH
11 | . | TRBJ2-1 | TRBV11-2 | ASSFGSRNEQF
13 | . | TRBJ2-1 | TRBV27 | ASSLAPSSYNEQF
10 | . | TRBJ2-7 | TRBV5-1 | ASSPSEGEQY
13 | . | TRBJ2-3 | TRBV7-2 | ASSISGASTDTQY
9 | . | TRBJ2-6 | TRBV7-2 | ARVWANVLT
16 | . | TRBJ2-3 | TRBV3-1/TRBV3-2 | ASSPTRGDGTDTDTQY
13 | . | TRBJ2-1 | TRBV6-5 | ASSLRGSPPNEQF
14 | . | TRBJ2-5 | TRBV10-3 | AIKDPGKGSQETQY
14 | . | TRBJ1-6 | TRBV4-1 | ASSQDVSSYNSPLH
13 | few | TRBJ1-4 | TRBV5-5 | ASRASLQGNEKLF
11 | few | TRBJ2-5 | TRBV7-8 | ASSLGSHGTQY
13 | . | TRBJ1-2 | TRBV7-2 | ASSYSGQANYGYT
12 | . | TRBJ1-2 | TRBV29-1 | SALRAGGLYGYT
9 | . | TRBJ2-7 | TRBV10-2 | ASSGGDRGV
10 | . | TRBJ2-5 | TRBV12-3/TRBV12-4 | ASCGIGETQY
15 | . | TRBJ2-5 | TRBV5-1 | ASSSAGGGGWQETQY
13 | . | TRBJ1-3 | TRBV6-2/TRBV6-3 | ASSYDRSSGNTIY
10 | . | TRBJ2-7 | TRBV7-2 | ASSLQLYEQY
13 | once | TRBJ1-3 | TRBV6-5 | ASRQGTNYGNTIY
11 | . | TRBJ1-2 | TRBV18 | ASSPGPGDGYT
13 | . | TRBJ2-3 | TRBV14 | ASSQGPGGTDTQY
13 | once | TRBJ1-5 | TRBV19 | ASTQFPGQGSPQH
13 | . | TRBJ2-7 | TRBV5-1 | ASSSTGGGFYEQY
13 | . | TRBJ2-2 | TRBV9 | ASSVAQVGPGELF
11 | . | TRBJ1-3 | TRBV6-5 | ASSRQGGNTIY
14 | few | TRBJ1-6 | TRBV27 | ASSFAAGTVNSPLH
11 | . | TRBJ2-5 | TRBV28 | ASSLLQGATQY
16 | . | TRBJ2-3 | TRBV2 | ASSMTSGGDLSTDTQY
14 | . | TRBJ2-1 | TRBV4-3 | ASSQRLLTPYNEQF
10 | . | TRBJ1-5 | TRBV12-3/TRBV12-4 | ASRGQGQPQH
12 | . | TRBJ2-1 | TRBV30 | AADRAVAYNEQF
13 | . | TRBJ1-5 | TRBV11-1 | ASSLGTGANQPQH
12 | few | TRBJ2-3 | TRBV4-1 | ASSPLGGTDTQY
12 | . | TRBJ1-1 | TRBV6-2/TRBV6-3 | ASSYPLGDLEAF
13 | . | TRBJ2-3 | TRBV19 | ASSIRQGNTDTQY
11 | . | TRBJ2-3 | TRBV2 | ASRGTGADTQY
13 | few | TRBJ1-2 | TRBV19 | ASSIDRGQPYGYT
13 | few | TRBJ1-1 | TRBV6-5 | ATKQGFGMNTEAF
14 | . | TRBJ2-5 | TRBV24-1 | ATSDPGQKYGETQY
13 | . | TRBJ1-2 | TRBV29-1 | SVDPWDSPNYGYT
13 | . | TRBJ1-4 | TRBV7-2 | ASSTYRGDNEKLF
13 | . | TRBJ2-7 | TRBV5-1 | ASSYLLGGSYEQY
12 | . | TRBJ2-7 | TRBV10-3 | AISEYARGAEQY
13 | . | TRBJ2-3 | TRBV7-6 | ASSTGLAGTDTQY
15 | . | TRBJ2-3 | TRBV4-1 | ASSQERLGSSADTQY
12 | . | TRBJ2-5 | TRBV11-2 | ASSLGAGKETQY
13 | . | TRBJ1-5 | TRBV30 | AWSDRGLYNQPQH
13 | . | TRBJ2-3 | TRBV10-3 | AISESKLAGGTQY